A selection of T cell receptor beta chains follows, all from one sample in a study of neoadjuvant anti-PD-1 for oral cavity cancer. Produced via immunoSEQ multiplex PCR; TCRdb's table is partial and in-frame only. This sample yields 30,000 to 35,000 clones, of which around nine tenths are seen a single time; about 3.5% belongs to the top ten. Sequencing was performed on PBMCs, taken before nivolumab (anti-PD-1) treatment. All receptors derive from a person aged 40-85 years with oral cavity squamous cell carcinoma. Each CDR3 is given with its conserved first and last residue. A D gene is named only where the DNA matches it firmly. Expanded clones get a size class; other rows say once, few or many, or leave the size out.

TRBJ1-5,NA,TRBV27,NA,CASSLSGTHSNQPQHF,TGTGCCAGCAGTTTATCAGGGACCCATAGCAATCAGCCCCAGCATTTT
TRBJ2-2,NA,TRBV9,NA,CASSVQRTGELFF,TGTGCCAGCAGCGTACAGAGGACCGGGGAGCTGTTTTTT
TRBJ2-7,TRBD1,TRBV5-1,NA,CASSEGGGQGTVQYF,TGCGCCAGCAGCGAAGGAGGGGGACAGGGTACGGTGCAGTACTTC
TRBJ1-2,TRBD1,TRBV19,NA,CASSMPTGGMRGYTF,TGTGCCAGTAGTATGCCGACAGGGGGCATGCGTGGCTACACCTTC
TRBJ1-2,NA,TRBV6-6,once,CASSYNSNYGYTF,TGTGCCAGCAGTTACAACAGTAACTATGGCTACACCTTC
TRBJ2-1,TRBD1,TRBV7-8,NA,CASSPGTSGGLFF,TGTGCCAGCAGCCCGGGAACTTCAGGGGGTTTGTTCTTC
TRBJ1-6,TRBD1,TRBV11-1,NA,CASSQTDRVGVSPLHF,TGTGCCAGCAGCCAAACGGACAGGGTAGGAGTTTCACCCCTCCACTTT
TRBJ2-3,TRBD2,TRBV5-6,NA,CASSFLTSGGFTDTQYF,TGTGCCAGCAGCTTTCTTACTAGCGGGGGGTTCACAGATACGCAGTATTTT
TRBJ1-5,NA,TRBV5-4,NA,CASSLGGSGQPQHF,TGTGCCAGCAGCTTAGGAGGTAGTGGTCAGCCCCAGCATTTT
TRBJ1-6,NA,TRBV30,NA,CAWREQGSNSPLHF,TGTGCCTGGAGAGAGCAGGGAAGTAATTCACCCCTCCACTTT
TRBJ2-3,TRBD2,TRBV10-3,NA,CAMAWTSGGADTQYF,TGTGCCATGGCATGGACTAGCGGGGGGGCAGATACGCAGTATTTT
TRBJ2-7,NA,TRBV6-6,NA,CASSYGPSVEQYF,TGTGCCAGCAGTTATGGCCCGAGCGTCGAGCAGTACTTC
TRBJ1-1,TRBD1,TRBV7-2,NA,CASSSRQGGRNTEAFF,TGTGCCAGCAGCTCTAGACAGGGAGGGAGGAACACTGAAGCTTTCTTT